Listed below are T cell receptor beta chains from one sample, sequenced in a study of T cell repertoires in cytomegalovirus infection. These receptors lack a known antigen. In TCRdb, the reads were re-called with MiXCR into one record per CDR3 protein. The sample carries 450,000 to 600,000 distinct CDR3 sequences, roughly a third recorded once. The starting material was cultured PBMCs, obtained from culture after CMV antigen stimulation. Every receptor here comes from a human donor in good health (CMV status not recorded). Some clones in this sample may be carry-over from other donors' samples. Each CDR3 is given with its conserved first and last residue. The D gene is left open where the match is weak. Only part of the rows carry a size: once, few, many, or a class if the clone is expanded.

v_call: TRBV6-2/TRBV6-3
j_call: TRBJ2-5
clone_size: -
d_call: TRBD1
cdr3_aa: CASSSGTGRETQYF
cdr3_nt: TGTGCCAGCAGTTCCGGGACAGGCAGGGAGACCCAGTACTTC

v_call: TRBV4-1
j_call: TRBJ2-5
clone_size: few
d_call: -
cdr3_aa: CASSRNLGETQYF
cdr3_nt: TGCGCCAGCAGCCGTAACCTGGGGGAGACCCAGTACTTC

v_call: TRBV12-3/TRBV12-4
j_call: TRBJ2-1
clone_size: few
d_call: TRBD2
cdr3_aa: CASILTSGRYEDEQFF
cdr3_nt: TGTGCCAGCATTCTGACTAGCGGGAGATACGAGGATGAGCAGTTCTTC

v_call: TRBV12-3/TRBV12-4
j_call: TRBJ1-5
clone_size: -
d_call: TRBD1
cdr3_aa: CASSFELGGSSNQPQHF
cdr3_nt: TGTGCCAGCAGTTTTGAATTAGGGGGCTCAAGCAATCAGCCCCAGCATTTT

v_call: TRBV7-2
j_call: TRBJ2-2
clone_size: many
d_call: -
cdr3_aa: CASSSAGTYTGELFF
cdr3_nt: TGTGCCAGCAGCAGCGCCGGGACATACACCGGGGAGCTGTTTTTT

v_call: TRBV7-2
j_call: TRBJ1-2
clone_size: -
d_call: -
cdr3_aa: CANSLATEYGYTF
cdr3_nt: TGTGCCAACAGCTTAGCGACAGAATATGGCTACACCTTC

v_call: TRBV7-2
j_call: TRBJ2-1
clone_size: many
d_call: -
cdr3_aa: CASSYRQAYNEQFF
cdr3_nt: TGTGCCAGCAGCTACCGACAGGCCTACAATGAGCAGTTCTTC

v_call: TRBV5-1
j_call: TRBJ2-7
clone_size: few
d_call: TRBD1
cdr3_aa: CASSSFGTGGSFYEQYF
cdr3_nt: TGCGCCAGCAGCTCATTCGGGACAGGGGGCAGTTTCTACGAGCAGTACTTC

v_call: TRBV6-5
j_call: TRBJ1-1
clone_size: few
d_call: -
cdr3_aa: CASSYQVQGFKNTEAFF
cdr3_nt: TGTGCCAGCAGTTACCAGGTGCAGGGATTCAAGAACACTGAAGCTTTCTTT

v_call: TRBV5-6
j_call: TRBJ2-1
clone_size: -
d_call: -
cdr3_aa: CASSLSLGAKYNEQFF
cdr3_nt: TGTGCCAGCAGCTTATCACTCGGGGCGAAATACAATGAGCAGTTCTTC

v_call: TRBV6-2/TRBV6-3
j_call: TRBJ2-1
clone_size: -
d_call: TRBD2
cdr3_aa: CASRQASGTDNEQFF
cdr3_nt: TGTGCCAGCAGACAAGCTAGCGGAACCGACAATGAGCAGTTCTTC

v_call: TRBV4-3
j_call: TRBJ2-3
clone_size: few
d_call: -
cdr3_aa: CASSLFERDTQYF
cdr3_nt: TGCGCCAGCAGCCTGTTTGAGCGGGATACGCAGTATTTT

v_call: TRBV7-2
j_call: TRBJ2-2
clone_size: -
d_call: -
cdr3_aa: CASSLTIWGTGELFF
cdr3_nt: TGTGCCAGCAGCTTAACGATCTGGGGGACCGGGGAGCTGTTTTTT

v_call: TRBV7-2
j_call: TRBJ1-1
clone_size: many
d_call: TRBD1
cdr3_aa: CASSLIGTALANTEAFF
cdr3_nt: TGTGCCAGCAGCTTAATTGGGACAGCTTTAGCGAACACTGAAGCTTTCTTT

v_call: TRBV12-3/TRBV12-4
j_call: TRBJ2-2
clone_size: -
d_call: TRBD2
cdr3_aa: CASSPTSGRVGTGELFF
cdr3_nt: TGTGCCAGCAGTCCCACTAGCGGGAGAGTTGGCACCGGGGAGCTGTTTTTT

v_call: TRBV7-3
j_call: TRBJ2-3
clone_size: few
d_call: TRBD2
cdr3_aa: CASSPRRLGLAGDRTYTDTQYF
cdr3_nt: TGTGCCAGCAGCCCCCGAAGACTGGGACTAGCGGGGGACAGAACCTACACAGATACGCAGTATTTT